This TCR beta chain was sequenced in a study of OX40 agonist ivuxolimab in advanced cancers. Study background: An agonistic human IgG2 monoclonal antibody against OX40 (CD134) was given. Of mixed ages from about 23 to 79 and averaging roughly 66 years, the group was about 86% male. Broader study findings: Individuals who were partial responders at 0.1-3.0 mg/kg had clonal expansion that ranked among the lowest.

V was cut by 5 bases and J by 3 bases, with 11 bases left in between. The CDR3 is made up of 14 amino acids. Germline V CDR1 and CDR2: MRHNA, SNTAGT. Profiling relied on immunoSEQ multiplex PCR, and the TCRdb table lists in-frame clones only, not all of them. Among some 60,000 clones listed, 65% to 85% were seen once. The timepoints at which blood was sampled were baseline, cycle 4 day 1, and cycle 7 day 1. As for this clone: The antigen is not known.

This chain joins TRBV6-4 and TRBJ2-1, with a weak D call TRBD2 (5 bases). Source: CD4+ or CD8+ T cells sorted from blood, taken in a trial of the OX40 agonist ivuxolimab. The receptor was derived from an adult with an advanced solid tumor such as melanoma, head and neck, liver or kidney cancer. CDR3 DNA sequence: TGTGCCAGCAGTCCTGTAGCGAGCTACAATGAGCAGTTCTTC. It encodes CASSPVASYNEQFF.